Listed below are T cell receptor beta chains from one sample, sequenced in a study of regulatory dendritic cells for organ transplantation. The table came from immunoSEQ multiplex PCR; TCRdb's copy has only in-frame clones and leaves some out. The top ten hold just over 0.06% of the sample, which has almost 35,000 clones, roughly 89% seen once. Sequencing was done on a sample of naive CD4+ T cells from blood. The receptors derive from a human donor in good health. CDR3s include the opening cysteine and the closing phenylalanine or tryptophan. D genes are given only for firm matches. Size values are once, few and many counts, or a class for expanded clones, and some rows have none.

D: TRBD1
J: TRBJ1-5
V: TRBV28
size: .
length: 16
DNA: TGTGCCAGCAGAGGACAGGGAGGCCCAGGCAATCAGCCCCAGCATTTT
CDR3: CASRGQGGPGNQPQHF

D: .
J: TRBJ1-5
V: TRBV6-5
size: .
length: 15
DNA: TGTGCCAGCAGCCGCGGGCCTGGTAGCAATCAGCCCCAGCATTTT
CDR3: CASSRGPGSNQPQHF

D: TRBD1
J: TRBJ1-3
V: TRBV19
size: .
length: 12
DNA: TGTGCCACTTGGGACAGGGAAAACACCATATATTTT
CDR3: CATWDRENTIYF

D: TRBD1
J: TRBJ2-7
V: TRBV18
size: .
length: 15
DNA: TGTGCCAGCTCACCACTAAGCGGACAGGGCTACGAGCAGTACTTC
CDR3: CASSPLSGQGYEQYF

D: .
J: TRBJ2-1
V: TRBV6-5
size: .
length: 15
DNA: TGTGCCAGCAGCGGAACGACTGTTGGGGTTCGTGAGCAGTTCTTC
CDR3: CASSGTTVGVREQFF

D: TRBD2
J: TRBJ2-5
V: TRBV7-7
size: .
length: 15
DNA: TGTGCTAGCAGCTTGGGGACTAGCGGTTCTGGGACCCAGTACTTC
CDR3: CASSLGTSGSGTQYF

D: .
J: TRBJ1-1
V: TRBV12-5
size: .
length: 12
DNA: TGTGCTAGTGGTCCTGGTGACACTGAAGCTTTCTTT
CDR3: CASGPGDTEAFF

D: TRBD2
J: TRBJ2-7
V: TRBV10-1
size: once
length: 16
DNA: TGCGCCAGCAGTGGGCCCCCAAAGCGGGACTCCTACGAGCAGTACTTC
CDR3: CASSGPPKRDSYEQYF

D: TRBD2
J: TRBJ2-3
V: TRBV5-1
size: .
length: 15
DNA: TGCGCCAGCAGCCCACTAGCGGGACCCACAGATACGCAGTATTTT
CDR3: CASSPLAGPTDTQYF

D: .
J: TRBJ2-3
V: TRBV4-2
size: .
length: 15
DNA: TGTGCCAGCAGCCAAGGCGGACAGAGCACAGATACGCAGTATTTT
CDR3: CASSQGGQSTDTQYF

D: .
J: TRBJ1-2
V: TRBV6-5
size: .
length: 14
DNA: TGTGCCAGCAGCCGCGGACGTGCAGGGAATGGCTACACCTTC
CDR3: CASSRGRAGNGYTF

D: TRBD1
J: TRBJ2-1
V: TRBV6-5
size: .
length: 16
DNA: TGTGCCAGCAGTTACCGCAGGGGGCCTGGATACAATGAGCAGTTCTTC
CDR3: CASSYRRGPGYNEQFF

D: .
J: TRBJ2-6
V: TRBV27
size: .
length: 15
DNA: TGTGCCAGCAGGAACGGAATCTCTGGGGCCAACGTCCTGACTTTC
CDR3: CASRNGISGANVLTF

D: .
J: TRBJ2-3
V: TRBV30
size: once
length: 14
DNA: TGTGCCTGGAGTGGATCAGCTGGGCGAGATACGCAGTATTTT
CDR3: CAWSGSAGRDTQYF

D: TRBD1
J: TRBJ1-1
V: TRBV6-1
size: .
length: 15
DNA: TGTGCCAGCAGTGGACCAGCAGGGGGGGTGGGTGAAGCTTTCTTT
CDR3: CASSGPAGGVGEAFF

D: TRBD1
J: TRBJ1-2
V: TRBV5-8
size: .
length: 17
DNA: TGTGCCAGCAGCTTTGTTGGACAGGGGGCTCTTAACTATGGCTACACCTTC
CDR3: CASSFVGQGALNYGYTF

D: TRBD1
J: TRBJ1-2
V: TRBV7-6
size: once
length: 16
DNA: TGTGCCAGCAGCTTAACTGCAGGGACAGCAATTTATGGCTACACCTTC
CDR3: CASSLTAGTAIYGYTF

D: TRBD2
J: TRBJ2-3
V: TRBV7-9
size: .
length: 14
DNA: TGTGCCAGCAGCTTGGCGGGGGGGACAGATACGCAGTATTTT
CDR3: CASSLAGGTDTQYF

D: .
J: TRBJ2-3
V: TRBV30
size: once
length: 12
DNA: TGTGCCTGGACTACTAGCACAGATACGCAGTATTTT
CDR3: CAWTTSTDTQYF

D: .
J: TRBJ1-2
V: TRBV9
size: .
length: 15
DNA: TGTGCCAGCAGCGACCCGACGGGGGCGGACTATGGCTACACCTTC
CDR3: CASSDPTGADYGYTF

D: TRBD2
J: TRBJ2-7
V: TRBV18
size: .
length: 13
DNA: TGTGCCAGCTCGAGGACTAGCGGCTACGAGCAGTACTTC
CDR3: CASSRTSGYEQYF

D: .
J: TRBJ2-7
V: TRBV28
size: .
length: 16
DNA: TGTGCCAGCAGTTTCCCCAGCGGGCGAATCTCCTACGAGCAGTACTTC
CDR3: CASSFPSGRISYEQYF

D: .
J: TRBJ2-7
V: TRBV18
size: .
length: 17
DNA: TGTGCCAGCTCGCGTAGCAGGACGGGACATTCGCTGTACGAGCAGTACTTC
CDR3: CASSRSRTGHSLYEQYF

D: TRBD1
J: TRBJ2-3
V: TRBV2
size: once
length: 15
DNA: TGTGCCAGCAGTTCACAGGGGGAGATTACAGATACGCAGTATTTT
CDR3: CASSSQGEITDTQYF

D: TRBD1
J: TRBJ2-7
V: TRBV18
size: .
length: 15
DNA: TGTGCCAGCTCCGGACAGGACTGGACCCTTGGTGAGCAGTACTTC
CDR3: CASSGQDWTLGEQYF

D: .
J: TRBJ1-1
V: TRBV27
size: .
length: 15
DNA: TGTGCCAGCAGTTTTGGGGGTACAGGGCCCACTGAAGCTTTCTTT
CDR3: CASSFGGTGPTEAFF

D: .
J: TRBJ2-5
V: TRBV2
size: .
length: 16
DNA: TGTGCCAGCAGTGAACCCTTTCGACGGAGACAAGAGACCCAGTACTTC
CDR3: CASSEPFRRRQETQYF

D: TRBD2
J: TRBJ2-7
V: TRBV4-1
size: .
length: 16
DNA: TGCGCCAGCAGCCAAATTGTAGGGGCGGGAGCAGGCGAGCAGTACTTC
CDR3: CASSQIVGAGAGEQYF

D: .
J: TRBJ1-2
V: TRBV30
size: .
length: 13
DNA: TGTGCCTGGAGTGTAGGACCTAACTATGGCTACACCTTC
CDR3: CAWSVGPNYGYTF

D: .
J: TRBJ2-3
V: TRBV6-5
size: .
length: 13
DNA: TGTGCCAGCAGTTACGCATCTATTGATACGCAGTATTTT
CDR3: CASSYASIDTQYF

D: .
J: TRBJ2-5
V: TRBV7-9
size: .
length: 16
DNA: TGTGCCAGCAGCCTAGGCCTGACAGGCCGGCCAGAGACCCAGTACTTC
CDR3: CASSLGLTGRPETQYF

D: TRBD2
J: TRBJ2-7
V: TRBV18
size: .
length: 14
DNA: TGTGCCAGCTCAGCCGGGACTAGCTACGCCGAGCAGTACTTC
CDR3: CASSAGTSYAEQYF